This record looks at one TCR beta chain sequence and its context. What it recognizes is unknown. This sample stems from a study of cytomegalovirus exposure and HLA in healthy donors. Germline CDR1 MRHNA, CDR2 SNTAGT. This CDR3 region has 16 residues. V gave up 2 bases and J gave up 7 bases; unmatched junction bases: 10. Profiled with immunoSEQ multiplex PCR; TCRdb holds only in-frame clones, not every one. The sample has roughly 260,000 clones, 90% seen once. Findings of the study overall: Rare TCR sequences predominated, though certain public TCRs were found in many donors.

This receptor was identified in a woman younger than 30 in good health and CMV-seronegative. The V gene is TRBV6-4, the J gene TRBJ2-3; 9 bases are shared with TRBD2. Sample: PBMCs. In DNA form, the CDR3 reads TGTGCCAGCAGTGACGTGGGACTAGCCACTTTGAATACGCAGTATTTT. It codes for CASSDVGLATLNTQYF.